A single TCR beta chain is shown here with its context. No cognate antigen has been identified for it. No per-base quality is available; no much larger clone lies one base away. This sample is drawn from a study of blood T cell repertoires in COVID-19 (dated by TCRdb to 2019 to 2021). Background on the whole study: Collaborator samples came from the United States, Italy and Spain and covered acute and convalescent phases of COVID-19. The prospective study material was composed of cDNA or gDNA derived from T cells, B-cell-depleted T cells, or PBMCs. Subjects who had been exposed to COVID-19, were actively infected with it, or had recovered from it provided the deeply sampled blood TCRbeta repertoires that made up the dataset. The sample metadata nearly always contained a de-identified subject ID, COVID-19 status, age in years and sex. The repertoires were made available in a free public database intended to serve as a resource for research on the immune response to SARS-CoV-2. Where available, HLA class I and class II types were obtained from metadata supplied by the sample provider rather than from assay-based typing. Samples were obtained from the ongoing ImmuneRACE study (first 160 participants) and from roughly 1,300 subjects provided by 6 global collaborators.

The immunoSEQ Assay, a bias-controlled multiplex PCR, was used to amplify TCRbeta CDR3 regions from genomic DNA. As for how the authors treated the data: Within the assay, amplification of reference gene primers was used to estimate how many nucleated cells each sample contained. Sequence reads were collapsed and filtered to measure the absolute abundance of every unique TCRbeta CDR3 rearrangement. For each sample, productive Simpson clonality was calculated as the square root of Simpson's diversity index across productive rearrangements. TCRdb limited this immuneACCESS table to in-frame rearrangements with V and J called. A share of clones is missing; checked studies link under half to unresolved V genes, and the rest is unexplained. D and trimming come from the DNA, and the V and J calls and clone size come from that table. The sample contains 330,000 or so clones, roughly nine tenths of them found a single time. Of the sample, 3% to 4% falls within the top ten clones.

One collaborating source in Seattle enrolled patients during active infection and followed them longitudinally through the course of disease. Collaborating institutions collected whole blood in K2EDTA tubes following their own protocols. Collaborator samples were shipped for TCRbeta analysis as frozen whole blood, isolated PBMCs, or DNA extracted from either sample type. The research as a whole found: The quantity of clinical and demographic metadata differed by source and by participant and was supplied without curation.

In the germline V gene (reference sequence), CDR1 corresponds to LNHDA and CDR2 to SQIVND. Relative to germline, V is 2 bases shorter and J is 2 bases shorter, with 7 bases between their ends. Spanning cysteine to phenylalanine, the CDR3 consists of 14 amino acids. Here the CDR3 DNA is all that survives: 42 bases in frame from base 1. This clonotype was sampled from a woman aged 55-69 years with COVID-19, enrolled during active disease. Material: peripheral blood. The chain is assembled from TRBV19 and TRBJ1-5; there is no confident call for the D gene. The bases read TGTGCCAGTAGTATACAGGTTGGCAATCAGCCCCAGCATTTT. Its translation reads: CASSIQVGNQPQHF.